This paragraph reports one T cell receptor beta chain. The method was immunoSEQ multiplex PCR; TCRdb's version includes in-frame clones alone and lacks a portion of them. The table lists about 100,000 clones, about 89% of them singletons. The data derive from a study of PD-L1 blockade in urothelial cancer. Turning to the study itself: Enrolled patients had been treated previously with 0 to 3 chemotherapy regimens.

V dropped 2 bases and J dropped 5; count of bases not matched to a gene: 1. There are 14 residues in the CDR3. Germline V gives CDR1 SGHAT, CDR2 FQNNGV. The rearrangement links TRBV11-2 to TRBJ1-5, with 9 bases matching TRBD1. The clonotype was recovered from a woman of 80 years or more with urothelial cancer. This sample comprised PBMCs, obtained around atezolizumab (anti-PD-L1) treatment. The CDR3 loop reads CASSLTGGYQPQHF. CDR3 DNA sequence: TGTGCCAGCAGCTTAACAGGGGGCTATCAGCCCCAGCATTTT.